This T cell receptor beta chain was observed in a study of CD8+ T cells in alopecia areata. Germline CDR1 is SGHVS and CDR2 is FQNEAQ. V gave up 1 base and J gave up 7 bases, with 8 bases separating them. The CDR3 loop spans 13 amino acids. cDNA prepared by RNA extraction and subsequent reverse transcription served as the template for sequencing. The assay was immunoSEQ multiplex PCR, and TCRdb's table has in-frame clones only and misses some. The top ten clones hold 1.3% of a sample with about 190,000 clones, around 60% of them seen once. General study points: Numerous expanded lesional clones remained in scalp and blood during tofacitinib.

Treatment specified: oral pan-JAK inhibitor, 5-10 mg twice daily. Comments on this clone: Its antigen remains unknown.

This TCR was recovered from a human donor with alopecia areata. The V and J genes are TRBV7-8 and TRBJ1-5; D not resolved. Here the sequenced sample was CD4+ T cells sorted from blood, taken around week 50, from a patient treated with tofacitinib. The CDR3: CASSLEVDQPQHF. DNA for the CDR3: TGTGCCAGCAGCTTAGAGGTTGACCAGCCCCAGCATTTT.